These 23 T cell receptor beta chains were all obtained from the same sample, sequenced in a study of blood T cell repertoires in COVID-19. Clones were sequenced by immunoSEQ multiplex PCR, and TCRdb holds only the in-frame ones, with some missing. The profile shows about 210,000 clones, approximately 89% of them singletons. The specimen was peripheral blood. The receptors derive from a woman aged 40-49 years with acute or convalescent COVID-19.

The chain employs TRBV7-6 and TRBJ2-6, with D possibly TRBD2 on 5 matching bases. This CDR3 comprises 18 residues. Trimming took off 1 base at V and 2 bases at J, with 15 bases between the two ends. Germline loops: CDR1 SGHVS, CDR2 FNYEAQ. As DNA, the CDR3 is TGTGCCAGCAGCTTAGTTCCGCCTGACTATACTGGGGCCAACGTCCTGACTTTC. This gives the protein CASSLVPPDYTGANVLTF.

The chain has TRBV18 and TRBJ2-7, with a tentative D call TRBD1 (6 bases). The germline gives CDR1 KGHSH, CDR2 LQKENI. Trimming pared 6 bases from V and 0 bases from J, leaving 12 bases between. This CDR3 has 14 amino acids. CDR3 amino acids: CASSRTVNSYEQYV. In DNA, the CDR3 is TGTGCCAGCTCTCGGACAGTCAACTCCTACGAGCAGTACGTC.

In DNA, the CDR3 is TGTGCCAGTAGTAAGGGGTCGAACACCGGGGAGCTGTTTTTT. Residues: CASSKGSNTGELFF. The rearrangement joins TRBV19 to TRBJ2-2; D is possibly TRBD1 (5 bases). The CDR3 runs to 14 residues. Germline V gene data show CDR1 as LNHDA and CDR2 as SQIVND (reference sequence). Trimming took off 4 bases at V and 0 bases at J, with 6 bases between the two ends.

The chain recombines TRBV6-5 with TRBJ2-7; possible D gene TRBD2, 5 bases. Germline assignment: CDR1 MNHEY and CDR2 SVGAGI. V lost 2 bases and J 3 bases, leaving 14 bases between the germline ends. This CDR3 contains 15 residues. CDR3 in DNA: TGTGCCAGCAGTTACGGTCACGGGGAACTCTACGAGCAGTACGTC. Amino acid sequence: CASSYGHGELYEQYV.

This clone was counted a single time. The chain employs TRBV19 and TRBJ2-2; 9 bases align to TRBD1. CDR3 length: 15 amino acids. Germline trimming cut 4 bases from V and 4 bases from J; bases unmatched to any gene: 4. In germline, CDR1 is LNHDA, CDR2 SQIVND (reference sequence). CDR3 protein: CASSTGQGGTGELFF. The CDR3 bases are TGTGCCAGTAGTACGGGACAGGGTGGCACCGGGGAGCTGTTTTTT.

The chain has TRBV19 and TRBJ2-1, with 8 bases aligning to TRBD2. J gave up 5 bases and V 1 base, and 7 bases lay outside the gene matches. Germline values: CDR1 LNHDA, CDR2 SQIVND (reference sequence). The length of the CDR3 is 16 residues. In DNA form, the CDR3 reads TGTGCCAGTAGTATAGTTTCGGGGGGGGTCCACAATGAGCAGTTCTTC. This codes for CASSIVSGGVHNEQFF.

The chain combines TRBV3-1 (or the pseudogene TRBV3-2) with TRBJ2-7; a possible D gene is TRBD1 (6 bases). Trimming pared 7 bases from V and 0 bases from J, leaving 19 bases between. In germline, CDR1 is LGHDT, CDR2 YNNKEL (reference sequence). This CDR3 spans 16 amino acids. The CDR3 is CASIVTTGKGSYEQYV. The CDR3 region has the DNA TGTGCCAGCATCGTAACGACAGGCAAAGGCTCCTACGAGCAGTACGTC.

The sample holds one count of this clone. The chain carries TRBV5-1 and TRBJ1-5, with unresolved D. Germline V gives CDR1 SGHRS, CDR2 YFSETQ. The V and J ends lost 4 bases and 6 bases respectively, with 17 bases between them. This CDR3 comprises 15 residues. The CDR3 bases are TGCGCCAGCAGCACCGGAGCCGGGAGCGGTCAGCCCCAGCATTTT. Translated: CASSTGAGSGQPQHF. The entire variable domain, with the rest obtained from reference TRBV5-1 and TRBJ1-5, is as follows: KAGVTQTPRYLIKTRGQQVTLSCSPISGHRSVSWYQQTPGQGLQFLFEYFSETQRNKGNFPGRFSGRQFSNSRSEMNVSTLELGDSALYLCASSTGAGSGQPQHFGDGTRLSIL.

The chain combines TRBV6-5 with TRBJ1-4, with D hard to call. The germline V gene encodes CDR1 MNHEY and CDR2 SVGAGI. Between the trimmed V and J ends, which lost 2 bases and 4 bases, there was a span of 11 bases. The CDR3 contains 15 residues. This CDR3 is CASSYGQANNEKLFF. The CDR3 coding sequence is TGTGCCAGCAGTTACGGGCAGGCAAATAATGAAAAACTGTTTTTT.

Concerning this clone itself: This CDR3 is also generated by other DNA sequences in the sample. The CDR3 loop is CASSVGGGVGTGELFF. In DNA form, the CDR3 reads TGTGCCAGCAGCGTAGGGGGAGGGGTAGGCACCGGGGAGCTGTTTTTT. The genes are TRBV9 and TRBJ2-2, with TRBD2 identical over 7 bases. The germline CDR1 and CDR2 sequences are SGDLS and YYNGEE. J lost 4 bases, V lost 0 bases, and 6 bases had no gene match. This CDR3 has 16 residues.

The rearrangement uses TRBV5-1 and TRBJ1-6; the match to TRBD1 covers 8 bases. Germline CDR1 SGHRS, CDR2 YFSETQ. This CDR3 has 16 amino acids. Losses at the gene ends were 4 bases for V and 8 bases for J; bases not matched to a gene: 11. CDR3 sequence reads: CASSPDRVHEDSPLHF. The CDR3 bases are TGCGCCAGCAGCCCGGACAGGGTTCATGAGGATTCACCCCTCCACTTT. Looking up the rest from reference TRBV5-1 and TRBJ1-6 gives the full variable domain: KAGVTQTPRYLIKTRGQQVTLSCSPISGHRSVSWYQQTPGQGLQFLFEYFSETQRNKGNFPGRFSGRQFSNSRSEMNVSTLELGDSALYLCASSPDRVHEDSPLHFGNGTRLTVT.

Concerning this clone: The same CDR3 can be traced to other DNA sequences in this sample. V gene TRBV27 combines with J gene TRBJ1-6; maybe TRBD1 (6 bases). Between the trimmed V and J ends, which lost 2 bases and 4 bases, there was a span of 6 bases. Germline V gene data show CDR1 as MNHEY and CDR2 as SMNVEV (reference sequence). The CDR3 consists of 14 residues. In DNA form, the CDR3 reads TGTGCCAGCAGTTTACAGGGGTATAATTCACCCCTCCACTTT. Translation: CASSLQGYNSPLHF.

The chain recombines TRBV19 with TRBJ1-2; no firm D call. This CDR3 has 14 amino acids. The V gene lost 6 bases and the J gene lost 5 bases, with 16 bases spanning the gap. CDR1 and CDR2 from the germline V gene are LNHDA and SQIVND (reference sequence). CDR3 in amino acids: CASSAIRVLYGYTF. The CDR3 nucleotides read TGTGCCAGTAGCGCGATTCGGGTCCTGTATGGCTACACCTTC.

The chain uses TRBV15 and TRBJ1-4, with D possibly TRBD1 on 6 matching bases. V lost 0 bases, J lost 7 bases, and 12 bases lay in between. This CDR3 region has 15 residues. Germline V lookup: CDR1 LNHNV, CDR2 YYDKDF (reference sequence). The CDR3 bases are TGTGCCACCAGCAGAGAATTGGGGGCGGCTGAAAAACTGTTTTTT. It translates to CATSRELGAAEKLFF.

This sequence joins TRBV28 and TRBJ1-1; D is unresolved. V was clipped by 3 bases and J by 4 bases, with 9 bases between them. There are 13 residues in the CDR3. The germline gives CDR1 MDHEN, CDR2 SYDVKM. The CDR3 nucleotides read TGTGCCAGCAGTTTCCAGGTTGGCACTGAAGCTTTCTTT. Translation gives CASSFQVGTEAFF.

This chain joins TRBV7-8 and TRBJ2-3, with 9 nucleotides matching TRBD2. J gave up 8 bases and V 5 bases, and 11 bases lay outside the gene matches. Germline V gene sequence: CDR1 SGHVS, CDR2 FQNEAQ. The CDR3 is made up of 15 amino acids. The CDR3 bases are TGTGCCAGCAGCCCTCCGGGCGGGGGGGCAGGTACGCAGTATTTT. This encodes CASSPPGGGAGTQYF.

The chain has TRBV9 and TRBJ2-7; 10 positions agree with TRBD2. Germline lookup yields CDR1 SGDLS and CDR2 YYNGEE. The V gene end was trimmed by 0 bases and the J gene end by 6 bases; junction bases not matched to a gene: 3. The CDR3 extends over 14 amino acids. The CDR3 spells CASSVGLAGAEQYV. DNA for the CDR3: TGTGCCAGCAGCGTAGGGCTAGCGGGGGCCGAGCAGTACGTC.

The chain carries TRBV6-5 and TRBJ2-3, with D possibly matching TRBD2 (5 bases). The CDR3 length is 14 residues. Trimming shortened V by 5 bases and J by 0 bases, and 9 bases separated the two germline ends. CDR1 is MNHEY and CDR2 is SVGAGI in the germline V gene. In DNA, the CDR3 is TGTGCCAGCAGTCCCCCGGGGAGCACAGATACGCAGTATTTT. It is translated as CASSPPGSTDTQYF.

The sample holds one count of this clone. The chain recombines TRBV10-3 with TRBJ2-7, with 7 bases identical to TRBD1. Germline CDR1 and CDR2: ENHRY and SYGVKD. The CDR3 has 13 amino acids. The V gene end was trimmed by 5 bases and the J gene end by 0 bases; junction bases not matched to a gene: 1. The CDR3 region is CAISNRGSYEQYV. The CDR3 bases are TGTGCCATCAGTAACAGGGGCTCCTACGAGCAGTACGTC.

This rearrangement joins TRBV18 to TRBJ2-7, with D perhaps matching TRBD2 (5 bases). With 3 bases removed from V and 0 bases from J, the gap between germline ends came to 9 bases. The CDR3 spans 14 residues. In germline, CDR1 is KGHSH, CDR2 LQKENI. CDR3 loop: CASSPNGDSYEQYV. DNA for the CDR3: TGTGCCAGCTCACCCAACGGGGACTCCTACGAGCAGTACGTC.

The chain uses TRBV7-2 and TRBJ1-1, with D tentatively TRBD1 (5 bases). This CDR3 contains 13 residues. The germline gives CDR1 SGHTA, CDR2 FQGNSA. V gave up 1 base and J gave up 7 bases, with 10 bases separating them. The DNA of the CDR3 is TGTGCCAGCAGCTTAGAAAGGGGAAGTGAAGCTTTCTTT. The encoded protein is CASSLERGSEAFF.

V gene TRBV27 combines with J gene TRBJ1-6; D is unclear. Trimming took off 2 bases at V and 0 bases at J, with 5 bases between the two ends. The germline V gene has CDR1 MNHEY and CDR2 SMNVEV (reference sequence). CDR3 length: 15 residues. CDR3 in amino acids: CASSLVSSYNSPLHF. In DNA form, the CDR3 reads TGTGCCAGCAGTTTAGTGAGCTCCTATAATTCACCCCTCCACTTT.

This clone was recorded a few times. The chain combines TRBV4-1 with TRBJ2-3, with 9 bases lining up with TRBD2. The CDR3 sequence is 16 residues long. Germline V gene lookup returns CDR1 MGHRA and CDR2 YSYEKL. With 4 bases clipped from V and 0 bases from J, the junction kept 5 bases outside the gene matches. The CDR3 region is CASSRGGGASTDTQYF. The DNA of the CDR3 is TGCGCCAGCAGCCGGGGCGGGGGGGCAAGCACAGATACGCAGTATTTT.